A selection of T cell receptor beta chains follows, all from one sample in a study of OX40 agonist ivuxolimab in advanced cancers. The assay was immunoSEQ multiplex PCR, and TCRdb's table has in-frame clones only and misses some. The sample lists tens of thousands of clones; around 94% were seen once. Sequenced material: CD4+ or CD8+ T cells sorted from blood, taken in a trial of the OX40 agonist ivuxolimab. Source of these receptors: an adult with an advanced solid tumor such as melanoma, head and neck, liver or kidney cancer. Both conserved end residues are part of each CDR3. Each record gives: D gene, clone size, J gene, CDR3 length, V gene, CDR3 protein, CDR3 DNA. A D gene is named only where the DNA matches it firmly. The size entry is marked missing in some rows and otherwise reads once, few, many or a size class.

d_gene: TRBD2; abundance: NA; j_gene: TRBJ2-5; len: 16; v_gene: TRBV7-3; CDR3aa: CASSLEAGGPQETQYF; CDR3nt: TGTGCCAGCAGCTTAGAGGCGGGGGGACCTCAAGAGACCCAGTACTTC
d_gene: NA; abundance: once; j_gene: TRBJ1-2; len: 14; v_gene: TRBV6-6; CDR3aa: CASSYSSEDWGYTF; CDR3nt: TGTGCCAGCAGTTACTCATCGGAGGATTGGGGCTACACCTTC
d_gene: NA; abundance: NA; j_gene: TRBJ1-4; len: 15; v_gene: TRBV28; CDR3aa: CASSPNRVTNEKLFF; CDR3nt: TGTGCCAGCAGTCCCAACAGGGTTACTAATGAAAAACTGTTTTTT
d_gene: TRBD1; abundance: NA; j_gene: TRBJ2-7; len: 13; v_gene: TRBV2; CDR3aa: CASMPDRGHEQYF; CDR3nt: TGTGCCAGCATGCCGGACAGGGGCCACGAGCAGTACTTC
d_gene: TRBD2; abundance: NA; j_gene: TRBJ2-3; len: 12; v_gene: TRBV7-9; CDR3aa: CAVSPAGGTQYF; CDR3nt: TGTGCCGTCAGCCCCGCGGGGGGTACGCAGTATTTT
d_gene: TRBD1; abundance: NA; j_gene: TRBJ1-2; len: 16; v_gene: TRBV6-4; CDR3aa: CASSPGPGQDNYGYTF; CDR3nt: TGTGCCAGCAGCCCAGGTCCGGGACAGGATAACTATGGCTACACCTTC
d_gene: NA; abundance: NA; j_gene: TRBJ1-4; len: 15; v_gene: TRBV11-2; CDR3aa: CASSLAPAAGEKLFF; CDR3nt: TGTGCCAGCAGCTTAGCCCCGGCGGCGGGTGAAAAACTGTTTTTT
d_gene: TRBD1; abundance: NA; j_gene: TRBJ2-5; len: 17; v_gene: TRBV28; CDR3aa: CASSTTLTGGVQETQYF; CDR3nt: TGTGCCAGCAGTACCACTCTCACAGGGGGCGTCCAAGAGACCCAGTACTTC
d_gene: NA; abundance: NA; j_gene: TRBJ2-1; len: 14; v_gene: TRBV10-3; CDR3aa: CAINVQDTGNEQFF; CDR3nt: TGTGCCATCAACGTACAGGACACGGGCAATGAGCAGTTCTTC
d_gene: NA; abundance: once; j_gene: TRBJ2-7; len: 13; v_gene: TRBV11-3; CDR3aa: CASSYGGFDEQYF; CDR3nt: TGTGCCAGCAGCTACGGAGGGTTCGACGAGCAGTACTTC